Below are 28 T cell receptor beta chains sequenced from a single sample in a study of memory CD4+ T cells and cytomegalovirus serostatus. Sequencing was performed with immunoSEQ multiplex PCR; in TCRdb, only in-frame clones are kept and a portion is missing. In the table there are roughly 42,000 clones, about three quarters of which are singletons. Single viable CD3+CD4+CD8-CD45RO+ cells were sorted as the memory CD4+ T cells. Sequenced input: memory CD4+ T cells from blood. The receptors come from an adult in good health and CMV-seronegative.

This clone has only a few counts. The chain combines TRBV6-1 with TRBJ2-7; no clear D. V was shortened by 2 bases and J by 2 bases, with 7 bases between the two germline ends. This CDR3 contains 13 residues. Per germline, CDR1 MNHNS and CDR2 SASEGT. Here the CDR3 reads CASSEIHAYEQYF. The DNA for the CDR3 is TGTGCCAGCAGTGAAATTCACGCCTACGAGCAGTACTTC.

V and J are TRBV6-5 and TRBJ1-1; possibly TRBD1 for D (5 bases). Germline V gene data show CDR1 as MNHEY and CDR2 as SVGAGI. The CDR3 has 15 residues. Trimming stripped 6 bases from V and 0 bases from J, with 14 bases between. The CDR3 reads CASSLQDRLNTEAFF. In nucleotides, the CDR3 is TGTGCCAGCAGCCTTCAAGACAGATTGAACACTGAAGCTTTCTTT.

The CDR3 loop is CASSVATQGAGRNTIYF. CDR3 sequence (DNA): TGTGCCAGCAGCGTAGCGACACAGGGGGCCGGTAGAAACACCATATATTTT. The rearrangement links TRBV9 to TRBJ1-3, with 9 bases that match TRBD1. The CDR3 has 17 amino acids. After removal of 0 bases from V and 5 bases from J, the junction contained 9 bases not matched to a gene. Germline V gene lookup returns CDR1 SGDLS and CDR2 YYNGEE.

The chain combines TRBV2 with TRBJ1-2; D perhaps matches TRBD1 (6 bases). This CDR3 region has 13 residues. The V end was cut by 4 bases, the J end by 5 bases, with 11 bases between. CDR1 is SNHLY and CDR2 is FYNNEI in the germline V gene. The CDR3, as DNA: TGTGCCAGCAGTGGAAGGGGGAGTTATGGCTACACCTTC. Translation: CASSGRGSYGYTF.

This clone has just a few counts. The chain carries TRBV28 and TRBJ1-6, with unresolved D. Deletions cut 8 bases from V and 7 bases from J, with 15 bases between. CDR1 and CDR2 from the germline V gene are MDHEN and SYDVKM. There are 14 residues in the CDR3. CDR3: CASFSATFNSPLHF. CDR3 sequence (DNA): TGTGCCAGCTTTTCCGCCACCTTCAATTCACCCCTCCACTTT.

The chain combines TRBV7-9 with TRBJ1-4; D is unclear. This CDR3 contains 14 residues. CDR1 and CDR2 from the germline V gene are SEHNR and FQNEAQ (reference sequence). Between the trimmed V and J ends, which lost 5 bases and 8 bases, there was a span of 15 bases. In DNA form, the CDR3 reads TGTGCCAGCAGCCCGGTCCAGGTAGACGAAAAACTGTTTTTT. Protein product: CASSPVQVDEKLFF.

The chain links TRBV2 to TRBJ2-2; the D is unclear. Per germline, CDR1 SNHLY and CDR2 FYNNEI. The CDR3 is 13 residues long. The V and J ends lost 5 bases and 4 bases respectively, with 8 bases between them. The CDR3 loop reads CASSIDGTGELFF. The CDR3 nucleotides are TGTGCCAGCAGTATCGACGGCACCGGGGAGCTGTTTTTT. Variable domain in full (rest from reference TRBV2 and TRBJ2-2): EPEVTQTPSHQVTQMGQEVILRCVPISNHLYFYWYRQILGQKVEFLVSFYNNEISEKSEIFDDQFSVERPDGSNFTLKIRSTKLEDSAMYFCASSIDGTGELFFGEGSRLTVL.

The CDR3 loop is CASSSGTGNLYGYTF. CDR3 DNA sequence: TGCGCCAGCAGCAGCGGGACAGGGAATCTCTATGGCTACACCTTC. This sequence joins TRBV5-1 and TRBJ1-2; the match to TRBD1 covers 9 bases. J lost 4 bases, V lost 4 bases, and 8 bases had no gene match. Germline CDR1 SGHRS, CDR2 YFSETQ. The CDR3 length is 15 residues. The entire variable domain, with the rest obtained from reference TRBV5-1 and TRBJ1-2, is as follows: KAGVTQTPRYLIKTRGQQVTLSCSPISGHRSVSWYQQTPGQGLQFLFEYFSETQRNKGNFPGRFSGRQFSNSRSEMNVSTLELGDSALYLCASSSGTGNLYGYTFGSGTRLTVV.

This chain joins TRBV5-6 and TRBJ2-5; 9 positions match TRBD1. The CDR3 spans 15 residues. Germline trimming cut 2 bases from V and 5 bases from J; bases unmatched to any gene: 7. The germline V gene encodes CDR1 SGHDT and CDR2 YYEEEE. The CDR3 bases are TGTGCCAGCAGCTTAAGACAGGGGGGGCTGGAGACCCAGTACTTC. Translation gives CASSLRQGGLETQYF.

The chain links TRBV6-5 to TRBJ2-2, with 8 nucleotides matching TRBD2. The germline V gene encodes CDR1 MNHEY and CDR2 SVGAGI. This CDR3 is built from 14 residues. V dropped 7 bases and J dropped 1; count of bases not matched to a gene: 2. Here the CDR3 reads CASKRGRNTGELFF. The CDR3 coding sequence is TGTGCCAGCAAGCGGGGGCGGAACACCGGGGAGCTGTTTTTT.

The rearrangement uses TRBV11-2 and TRBJ2-3; no clear D. V was clipped by 5 bases and J by 9 bases, with 15 bases between them. CDR3 length: 13 amino acids. Germline CDR1 and CDR2: SGHAT and FQNNGV. The DNA of the CDR3 is TGTGCCAGCAGCAACCGACGGATGATAACGCAGTATTTT. Its translation: CASSNRRMITQYF.

V is TRBV19 and J is TRBJ1-1; 10 bases are a match to TRBD1. CDR1 is LNHDA and CDR2 is SQIVND in the germline V gene (reference sequence). The CDR3 has 16 amino acids. The trim removed 7 bases at V and 5 bases at J, leaving 13 bases unmatched. CDR3 bases: TGTGCCAGTACTTACAGACAGGGGGCGCGGCAGACTGAAGCTTTCTTT. Protein: CASTYRQGARQTEAFF.

The CDR3 nucleotides are TGTGCCAGCAGTTTTGGGGGCGGGACAATTAATTCACCCCTCCACTTT. Its protein is CASSFGGGTINSPLHF. The rearrangement uses TRBV28 and TRBJ1-6, with D possibly matching TRBD1 (6 bases). The CDR3 loop spans 16 amino acids. Germline lookup yields CDR1 MDHEN and CDR2 SYDVKM. Trimming took 3 bases from V and 6 from J, leaving 15 bases between them.

The CDR3 DNA sequence: TGTGCCAGCAGGCCATTTTCAGGGGCCAACGTCCTGACTTTC. Amino acids: CASRPFSGANVLTF. The chain joins TRBV11-2 to TRBJ2-6; D remains unclear. The V end was cut by 6 bases, the J end by 4 bases, with 10 bases between. Germline lookup yields CDR1 SGHAT and CDR2 FQNNGV. This CDR3 has 14 residues.

The chain carries TRBV27 and TRBJ2-7; the match to TRBD2 covers 11 bases. V lost 5 bases to trimming and J lost 3 bases; unmatched junction nucleotides: 3. The CDR3 has 14 amino acids. Per germline, CDR1 MNHEY and CDR2 SMNVEV (reference sequence). Written as DNA, the CDR3 is TGTGCCAGCAGTATGACTAGCGGGGTCTACGAGCAGTACTTC. This encodes CASSMTSGVYEQYF.

The V gene is TRBV30, the J gene TRBJ1-2, with 7 bases that match TRBD1. V lost 3 bases, J lost 1 base, and 8 bases stayed unmatched. Germline values: CDR1 GTSNPN, CDR2 SVGIG (reference sequence). The length of the CDR3 is 15 residues. The DNA of the CDR3 is TGTGCCTGGAGGATCCCAGGGGGGAGTAACTATGGCTACACCTTC. Its protein product is CAWRIPGGSNYGYTF.

The chain has TRBV30 and TRBJ1-6; 9 bases match TRBD1. The CDR3 is 16 amino acids. V shed 0 bases, J shed 7 bases, and the junction held 7 bases outside the gene matches. The germline V gene encodes CDR1 GTSNPN and CDR2 SVGIG (reference sequence). CDR3 sequence (DNA): TGTGCCTGGAGTGTAACCGCGGGACAGGGAAATTCACCCCTCCACTTT. This sequence encodes CAWSVTAGQGNSPLHF. The full variable domain, rest sourced from reference TRBV30 and TRBJ1-6, is SQTIHQWPATLVQPVGSPLSLECTVEGTSNPNLYWYRQAAGRGLQLLFYSVGIGQISSEVPQNLSASRPQDRQFILSSKKLLLSDSGFYLCAWSVTAGQGNSPLHFGNGTRLTVT.

The chain has TRBV7-3 and TRBJ2-3; D is perhaps TRBD2 (5 bases). This CDR3 has 14 amino acids. Trimming cost V 8 bases and J 0 bases, with 12 bases left between them. CDR1 is SGHTA, CDR2 FQGTGA, per germline. The DNA of the CDR3 is TGTGCCAGCTCCCCGGGGAGCAGCACAGATACGCAGTATTTT. This encodes CASSPGSSTDTQYF.

This clone was counted between two and nine times. The chain recombines TRBV5-4 with TRBJ2-1; TRBD1 matches 7 bases. V was pared by 0 bases and J by 5 bases, with 5 bases of the junction left unmatched. Germline V gene data show CDR1 as SGHNT and CDR2 as YYREEE (reference sequence). CDR3 size: 15 residues. The CDR3 reads CASSLAGGLNNEQFF. The CDR3 DNA follows: TGTGCCAGCAGCTTGGCAGGGGGTCTCAACAATGAGCAGTTCTTC.

This clone has more than one count but fewer than ten. The DNA of the CDR3 is TGTGCCAGCAGTTCTTCAGTCGGGCCCTACGAGCAGTACTTC. This codes for CASSSSVGPYEQYF. This sequence joins TRBV27 and TRBJ2-7, with D unclear. Trimming took off 4 bases at V and 2 bases at J, with 12 bases between the two ends. The germline CDR1 and CDR2 sequences are MNHEY and SMNVEV (reference sequence). The CDR3 has 14 residues.

The rearrangement uses TRBV5-4 and TRBJ1-1; the D is unclear. V shed 0 bases and J shed 2 bases, with 11 bases lying between them. Germline loops: CDR1 SGHNT, CDR2 YYREEE (reference sequence). The CDR3 totals 15 residues. The CDR3 bases are TGTGCCAGCAGCTTGGGTCCGGCAGACAACACTGAAGCTTTCTTT. Encoded protein: CASSLGPADNTEAFF.

The genes are TRBV5-5 and TRBJ1-2; no clear D gene. Germline lookup yields CDR1 SGHKS and CDR2 YYEKEE (reference sequence). With 0 bases removed from V and 7 bases from J, the gap between germline ends came to 13 bases. CDR3 size: 14 residues. The CDR3 sequence: CASSLGTNRGGYTF. CDR3 nucleotide sequence: TGTGCCAGCAGCTTGGGCACCAACAGAGGTGGCTACACCTTC.

The gene calls are TRBV10-3 and TRBJ2-2, with TRBD1 as a possible D gene (6 bases). The CDR3 extends over 15 amino acids. Trimming left V 8 bases short and J 3 bases short, with 16 bases between. Germline CDR1 and CDR2: ENHRY and SYGVKD. The CDR3, as DNA: TGTGCCATCCGAGCTTCAGGGGCTGACACCGGGGAGCTGTTTTTT. As protein: CAIRASGADTGELFF.

The count of this clone is one. The chain has TRBV6-5 and TRBJ1-2, with 9 positions matching TRBD1. Germline values: CDR1 MNHEY, CDR2 SVGAGI. The trim removed 0 bases at V and 7 bases at J, leaving 3 bases unmatched. The CDR3 totals 14 residues. The CDR3 DNA reads TGTGCCAGCAGTTACTCCCAGGGACAGGGTGGCTACACCTTC. It yields the protein CASSYSQGQGGYTF.

CDR3: CASSPLGTGSNQPQHF. In nucleotides, the CDR3 is TGTGCCAGCTCACCATTGGGGACAGGGTCTAATCAGCCCCAGCATTTT. The V call is TRBV18, the J call TRBJ1-5, with 9 nucleotides matching TRBD1. This CDR3 comprises 16 residues. V gave up 2 bases and J gave up 4 bases; unmatched junction bases: 6. Germline V gene lookup returns CDR1 KGHSH and CDR2 LQKENI.

The genes are TRBV18 and TRBJ1-3, with 8 bases identical to TRBD1. The CDR3 is 19 residues long. Germline V CDR1 and CDR2: KGHSH, LQKENI. The V and J ends lost 3 bases and 3 bases, in that order; junction bases with no gene match: 16. The CDR3 spells CASSPVGNRGIARGNTIYF. CDR3 coding DNA: TGTGCCAGCTCACCCGTTGGGAACAGGGGGATAGCACGTGGAAACACCATATATTTT.

This clone has just a few counts. This chain links TRBV15 with TRBJ2-5; D gene ambiguous. Trimming left V 5 bases short and J 5 bases short, with 6 bases between. Germline-derived CDR1 and CDR2 are LNHNV and YYDKDF (reference sequence). The CDR3 loop spans 11 amino acids. CDR3: CATSLRETQYF. CDR3 sequence (DNA): TGTGCCACCAGCTTACGGGAGACCCAGTACTTC.

J is TRBJ1-2 and V is TRBV5-4, with D perhaps TRBD1 (5 bases). Germline lookup yields CDR1 SGHNT and CDR2 YYREEE (reference sequence). Trimming removed 4 bases at V and 7 bases at J, with 14 bases between. The length of the CDR3 is 13 residues. CDR3 sequence reads: CASSAGLESGYTF. Written as DNA, the CDR3 is TGTGCCAGCAGCGCGGGACTGGAGAGTGGCTACACCTTC.